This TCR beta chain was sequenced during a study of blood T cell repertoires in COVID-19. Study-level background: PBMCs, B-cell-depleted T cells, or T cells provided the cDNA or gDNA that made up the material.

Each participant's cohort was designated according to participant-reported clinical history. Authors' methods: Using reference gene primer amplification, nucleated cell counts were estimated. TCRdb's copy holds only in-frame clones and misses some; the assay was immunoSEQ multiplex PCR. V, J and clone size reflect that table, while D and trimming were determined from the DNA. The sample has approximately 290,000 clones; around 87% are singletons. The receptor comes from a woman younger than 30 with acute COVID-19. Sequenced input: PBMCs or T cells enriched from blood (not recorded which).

In DNA, the CDR3 is TGTGCCAGCAGTCCCTCGGGAGGGGTCCACGGGGAGCTGTTTTTT. This sequence encodes CASSPSGGVHGELFF. The chain couples TRBV28 to TRBJ2-2; 8 bases match TRBD2. Trimming removed 5 bases from V and 7 bases from J; junction bases left unmatched: 9. Looked up from germline, CDR1 is MDHEN and CDR2 is SYDVKM. The CDR3 spans 15 residues.